This TCR beta chain appears in the sequencing data of a study of CD8+CD57+ T cells in acquired aplastic anemia. At the level of the study: The DNA of sorted CD4+ and CD8+ cells averaged 3.2 ug. Whole-study results and caveats: Controls and patients did not differ significantly in CD8+ Simpson's diversity.

CD8+CD57+ cell expansion, shown by flow cytometry, had occurred in the patients selected for sequencing. There was no therapy given to any patient before the blood sampling took place. Trimming removed 5 bases from V and 4 bases from J, with 9 bases in between. Germline V gene data show CDR1 as SEHNR and CDR2 as FQNEAQ (reference sequence). The CDR3 extends over 13 amino acids. TCR beta VDJ and CDR3 profiling used genomic DNA as template. TCRdb re-analysed the reads in MiXCR, keeping a single row per CDR3 protein. Of roughly 500,000 distinct CDR3 sequences detected, over 25% appear once; the ten largest clones hold less than 0.85%. This clonotype appeared many times. Its antigen is not identified.

The rearrangement uses TRBV7-9 and TRBJ1-3; D is ambiguous. Material: sorted CD4+, CD8+, or CD8+CD57+ T cells (not recorded which) from PBMCs. The source is a human donor with aplastic anemia. In nucleotides, the CDR3 is TGTGCCAGCAGCCGGACGGGAGGAAACACCATATATTTT. Translated, it gives CASSRTGGNTIYF.